Shown below are 23 T cell receptor beta chains from a single sample sequenced in a study of regulatory T cells in long-lasting Graves disease. Time point: persistent/refractory GD, antithyroid drugs over 5 years with positive TRAb. After RNA was extracted from PBMCs, the TCR library was made from it. Construction of the TCR beta libraries employed iRepertoire HTBI primers in conjunction with Arm-PCR of CDR3 regions. TCRdb reanalysed the multiplex PCR reads using MiXCR and keeps one entry per CDR3 protein. The sample yields around 460,000 distinct CDR3 sequences, 20% to 25% seen once. Material: peripheral blood mononuclear cells (PBMCs), obtained when the disease was refractory, from a patient treated with antithyroid drugs. Receptor source: a female donor with Graves disease.

This clonotype showed up just a few times. The rearrangement joins TRBV29-1 to TRBJ1-2; no clear D. Germline loops: CDR1 SQVTM, CDR2 ANQGSEA. Trimming removed 4 bases at V and 6 bases at J, with 15 bases between. The CDR3 is 13 amino acids. Here the CDR3 DNA reads TGCAGCGTTGTATTGAGGGCTTCCGATGGCTACACCTTC. Encoded protein: CSVVLRASDGYTF.

Many counts were recorded for this clonotype. CDR3 sequence reads: CASSPYSGTAREKLFF. Written as DNA, the CDR3 is TGTGCCAGCAGCCCCTACTCCGGGACAGCCAGAGAAAAACTGTTTTTT. The chain joins TRBV7-6 to TRBJ1-4, with 7 nucleotides matching TRBD1. The CDR3 consists of 16 residues. Looked up from germline, CDR1 is SGHVS and CDR2 is FNYEAQ. V lost 5 bases and J lost 8; bases outside the gene matches: 14.

There are many counts of this clonotype. The rearrangement joins TRBV6-1 to TRBJ2-5, with TRBD1 identical over 7 bases. In germline, CDR1 is MNHNS, CDR2 SASEGT. The CDR3 runs to 16 residues. V gave up 6 bases and J gave up 4 bases; unmatched junction bases: 14. The CDR3 coding sequence is TGTGCCAGCAGCCTTCACGTGACAGGGAGTGGAGAGACCCAGTACTTC. Its protein is CASSLHVTGSGETQYF.

This clonotype was detected many times. DNA for the CDR3: TGTGCCAGCAGCCCCAGGGAGGACACTGAAGCTTTCTTT. Translating gives CASSPREDTEAFF. The chain couples TRBV7-9 to TRBJ1-1; TRBD1 might be the D (5 bases). The CDR3 runs to 13 residues. The germline V and J ends were trimmed by 5 bases and 3 bases, with 10 bases remaining between them. CDR1 SEHNR and CDR2 FQNEAQ come from the germline V gene (reference sequence).

This rearrangement joins TRBV19 to TRBJ2-2, with a tentative D call TRBD1 (6 bases). Germline-derived CDR1 and CDR2 are LNHDA and SQIVND (reference sequence). Trimming removed 1 base at V and 1 base at J, with 7 bases between. This CDR3 region has 15 residues. CDR3 bases: TGTGCCAGTAGTATAGCGGGACAGAACACCGGGGAGCTGTTTTTT. Its translation is CASSIAGQNTGELFF.

This clonotype was found a few times. The chain employs TRBV25-1 and TRBJ2-7, with D unclear. From germline, CDR1 is MGHDK and CDR2 SYGVNS. CDR3 length: 11 residues. V was pared by 8 bases and J by 3 bases, with 8 bases between. The CDR3, as DNA: TGTGCCAGCGCGAGGAACTACGAGCAGTACTTC. This translates into CASARNYEQYF.

The V and J genes are TRBV7-2 and TRBJ2-2, with a tentative D call TRBD2 (5 bases). The V and J ends lost 4 bases and 5 bases respectively, with 20 bases between them. Germline V gives CDR1 SGHTA, CDR2 FQGNSA. The CDR3 spans 17 residues. CDR3 sequence (DNA): TGTGCCAGCAGCTCGCCGAGGACTGGCAAGAGGACCGGGGAGCTGTTTTTT. It is translated as CASSSPRTGKRTGELFF.

This clonotype was detected ten times or more. The rearrangement joins TRBV6-5 to TRBJ2-7; D is unclear. Between the trimmed V and J ends, which lost 0 bases and 5 bases, there was a span of 14 bases. This CDR3 region has 15 residues. The germline V gene encodes CDR1 MNHEY and CDR2 SVGAGI. The DNA of the CDR3 is TGTGCCAGCAGTTACTCGTGGGTAGGGTTCCACGAGCAGTACTTC. Protein: CASSYSWVGFHEQYF.

This clonotype was recorded many times. The chain is built from TRBV5-1 and TRBJ1-1; TRBD1 is a possible D gene (6 bases). Germline assignment: CDR1 SGHRS and CDR2 YFSETQ. Trimming removed 0 bases at V and 6 bases at J, with 9 bases between. This CDR3 comprises 13 residues. CDR3 DNA sequence: TGCGCCAGCAGCTTGGGGACAGACTCTGAAGCTTTCTTT. Residues: CASSLGTDSEAFF.

V is TRBV10-1 and J is TRBJ1-1; D call uncertain. Germline loops: CDR1 WNHNN, CDR2 SYGVQD (reference sequence). Trimming took 0 bases from V and 5 from J, leaving 10 bases between them. The CDR3 runs 14 residues. Here the CDR3 reads CASSESGVGTEAFF. CDR3 bases: TGCGCCAGCAGTGAGTCGGGAGTGGGGACTGAAGCTTTCTTT.

As for this clonotype: A far larger clone is only one base removed, so a read error is likely. The chain joins TRBV6-2 or TRBV6-3 to TRBJ1-1; TRBD1 is a possible D gene (6 bases). CDR1 and CDR2 (germline): MNHEY, SVGEGT. CDR3 length: 15 residues. CDR3 region: CVSSEARGLGTEAFF. The CDR3 DNA follows: TGTGTCAGCAGTGAAGCCAGGGGCCTAGGCACTGAAGCTTTCTTT.

This sequence joins TRBV20-1 and TRBJ2-2, with D possibly matching TRBD1 (5 bases). Trimming shortened V by 4 bases and J by 1 base, and 16 bases separated the two germline ends. Looked up from germline, CDR1 is DFQATT and CDR2 is SNEGSKA (reference sequence). This CDR3 is built from 16 residues. The CDR3 bases are TGCAGTGCTAAAGCCCCCCTAGGGGAGAACACCGGGGAGCTGTTTTTT. It is translated as CSAKAPLGENTGELFF.

This clonotype was detected ten times or more. V usage is TRBV5-5 and J usage is TRBJ1-1, with 8 positions matching TRBD1. This CDR3 is built from 14 residues. With V trimmed by 0 bases and J by 11 bases, 9 bases remained unmatched. CDR1 is SGHKS and CDR2 is YYEKEE in the germline V gene (reference sequence). The CDR3 is CASSLARTGWVAFF. The CDR3 nucleotides are TGTGCCAGCAGCTTGGCCCGGACAGGGTGGGTGGCTTTCTTT.

This clonotype was counted at least ten times. The chain combines TRBV20-1 with TRBJ2-5; maybe TRBD1 (5 bases). This CDR3 has 14 amino acids. V was cut by 5 bases and J by 3 bases, with 16 bases left in between. Germline loops: CDR1 DFQATT, CDR2 SNEGSKA (reference sequence). The CDR3 sequence: CSASREGFEETQYF. CDR3 nucleotide sequence: TGCAGTGCTTCCAGGGAAGGGTTCGAAGAGACCCAGTACTTC.

This clonotype came up a few times. The chain combines TRBV12-3 or TRBV12-4 with TRBJ2-2, with D possibly matching TRBD1 (5 bases). CDR3 length: 17 residues. The V gene lost 3 bases and the J gene lost 1 base, with 15 bases spanning the gap. CDR3: CASSLSAGLKNTGELFF. In DNA form, the CDR3 reads TGTGCCAGCAGTTTGTCGGCAGGGCTTAAGAACACCGGGGAGCTGTTTTTT.

This clonotype was seen only a few times. This chain joins TRBV20-1 and TRBJ1-5; 10 bases match TRBD1. CDR1 is DFQATT and CDR2 is SNEGSKA in the germline V gene (reference sequence). The length of the CDR3 is 14 residues. V lost 5 bases to trimming and J lost 2 bases; unmatched junction nucleotides: 3. DNA of the CDR3: TGCAGTGCTGGGGACAGGGGTGGCAATCAGCCCCAGCATTTT. Amino acid sequence: CSAGDRGGNQPQHF.

The chain couples TRBV7-2 to TRBJ1-1, with D unclear. CDR1 and CDR2 (germline): SGHTA, FQGNSA. This CDR3 comprises 15 residues. V was clipped by 6 bases and J by 1 base, with 15 bases between them. This CDR3 reads CASRFTYSQNTEAFF. CDR3 nucleotide sequence: TGTGCCAGCAGATTTACGTACTCTCAGAACACTGAAGCTTTCTTT.

Of note for this clonotype: A much larger clonotype is one base distant, so this may be a read error. The conserved phenylalanine or tryptophan normally closing the CDR3 is absent here, so this likely arose from a read error. The CDR3 spells CSASPAGSSYEQYS. The DNA of the CDR3 is TGCAGTGCTAGTCCAGCGGGGAGCTCCTACGAGCAGTACTCC. The chain combines TRBV20-1 with TRBJ2-7; 7 nucleotides align to TRBD2. The trim removed 3 bases at V and 0 bases at J, leaving 5 bases unmatched. The CDR3 covers 14 residues. CDR1 DFQATT and CDR2 SNEGSKA come from the germline V gene (reference sequence).

This clonotype was observed many times. This sequence joins TRBV12-3 or TRBV12-4 and TRBJ2-4; D remains ambiguous. Trimming took off 3 bases at V and 0 bases at J, with 9 bases between the two ends. This CDR3 spans 15 amino acids. CDR3 region: CASSFESLAKNIQYF. In nucleotides, the CDR3 is TGTGCCAGCAGTTTCGAATCCCTAGCCAAAAACATTCAGTACTTC.

The table lists this clonotype with many counts. V gene TRBV27 combines with J gene TRBJ1-5, with TRBD1 matching 7 bases. The J segment lost 1 base and the V segment lost 5 bases, leaving 8 bases of the junction unmatched. This CDR3 has 16 residues. Germline CDR1 reads MNHEY; CDR2 reads SMNVEV (reference sequence). CDR3 bases: TGTGCCAGCAGTCTCTCAGGGGGGCGAAGCAATCAGCCCCAGCATTTT. Its protein product is CASSLSGGRSNQPQHF.

This clonotype was seen a handful of times. The chain recombines TRBV5-1 with TRBJ1-5, with 10 bases lining up with TRBD1. Trimming at V came to 0 bases and at J to 6 bases, leaving 3 bases not matched to a gene. The CDR3 is 15 amino acids. Germline V lookup: CDR1 SGHRS, CDR2 YFSETQ. DNA of the CDR3: TGCGCCAGCAGCTTGGACGGGACAGGGGTTCAGCCCCAGCATTTT. Its protein product is CASSLDGTGVQPQHF.

This clonotype has just a few counts. The chain has TRBV19 and TRBJ2-2, with D possibly matching TRBD2 (7 bases). Trimming pared 6 bases from V and 8 bases from J, leaving 16 bases between. Germline lookup yields CDR1 LNHDA and CDR2 SQIVND (reference sequence). The CDR3 length is 14 residues. The CDR3 DNA follows: TGTGCCAGTAGGCTTGTCGGGGGGCCTGGGGAGCTGTTTTTT. This sequence encodes CASRLVGGPGELFF.

This chain uses TRBV29-1 with TRBJ1-4, with D maybe TRBD1 (5 bases). The CDR3 runs 13 residues. The germline V and J ends were trimmed by 5 bases and 7 bases, with 14 bases remaining between them. Germline V gene data show CDR1 as SQVTM and CDR2 as ANQGSEA. DNA for the CDR3: TGCAGCGTTTCGGTGGGGGAGACTGAAAAACTGTTTTTT. Translation gives CSVSVGETEKLFF.